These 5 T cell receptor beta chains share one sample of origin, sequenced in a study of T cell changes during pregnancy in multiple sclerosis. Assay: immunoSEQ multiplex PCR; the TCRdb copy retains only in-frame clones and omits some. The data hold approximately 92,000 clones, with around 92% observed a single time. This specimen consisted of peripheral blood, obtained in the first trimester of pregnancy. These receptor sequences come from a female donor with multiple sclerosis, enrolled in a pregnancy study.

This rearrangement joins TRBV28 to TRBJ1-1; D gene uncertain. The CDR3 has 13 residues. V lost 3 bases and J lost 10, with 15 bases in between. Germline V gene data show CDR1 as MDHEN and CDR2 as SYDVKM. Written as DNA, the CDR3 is TGTGCCAGCAGTTTTGGCGGATCGGGTGGAGCTTTCTTT. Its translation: CASSFGGSGGAFF.

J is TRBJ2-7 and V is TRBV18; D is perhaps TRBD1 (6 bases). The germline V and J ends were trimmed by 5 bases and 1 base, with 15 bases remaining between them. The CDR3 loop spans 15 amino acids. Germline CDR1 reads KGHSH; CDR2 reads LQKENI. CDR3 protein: CASSGGKGVSYEQYF. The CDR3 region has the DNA TGTGCCAGCTCAGGGGGCAAGGGGGTTTCCTACGAGCAGTACTTC.

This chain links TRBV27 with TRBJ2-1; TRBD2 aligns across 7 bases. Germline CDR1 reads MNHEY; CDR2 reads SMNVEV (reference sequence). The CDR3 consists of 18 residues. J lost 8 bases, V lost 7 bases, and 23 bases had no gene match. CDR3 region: CASTLGVAAGMGRDEQFF. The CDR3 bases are TGTGCCAGCACTCTGGGGGTAGCAGCGGGAATGGGGAGGGATGAGCAGTTCTTC.

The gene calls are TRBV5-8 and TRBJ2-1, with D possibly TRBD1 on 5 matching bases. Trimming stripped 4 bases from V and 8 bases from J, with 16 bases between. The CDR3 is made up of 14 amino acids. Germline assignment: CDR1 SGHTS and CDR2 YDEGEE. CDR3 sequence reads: CASSTRAYGDEQFF. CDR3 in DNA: TGTGCCAGCAGCACCAGGGCTTATGGCGATGAGCAGTTCTTC.

CDR3 sequence: CASSLSGPSGRYNEQFF. The CDR3 DNA reads as TGTGCCAGCAGTTTGTCCGGGCCCTCAGGGAGGTACAATGAGCAGTTCTTC. This chain connects TRBV28 to TRBJ2-1; a weak D match, TRBD2 (6 bases). V was trimmed by 3 bases and J by 4 bases, leaving 19 bases between them. Germline CDR1 is MDHEN and CDR2 is SYDVKM. The CDR3 has 17 residues.